This passage covers 32 T cell receptor beta chains from one sample sequenced in a study of Tregs in tolerant kidney transplant recipients. The assay was immunoSEQ multiplex PCR, and TCRdb's table has in-frame clones only and misses some. The sample table includes tens of thousands of clones. This sample comprised CD4+ T cells from blood, obtained before the transplant. The origin of the receptors is a human donor who received a combined kidney and bone marrow transplant.

Comment on this clone: Read sequence stops 3 residues before the CDR3 end, and the germline J gene provides the missing end. The V call is TRBV29-1, the J call TRBJ1-2; unclear D gene. This CDR3 spans 13 amino acids. CDR1 and CDR2 from the germline V gene are SQVTM and ANQGSEA. The part of the CDR3 DNA that was read is TGCAGCGCTGCCGGAGGTTCTCGAGGGGGC. Residues: CSAAGGSRGG. The complete CDR3 reads CSAAGGSRGGYTF.

On this clone itself: The read ends 3 residues before the CDR3 terminus; that terminus is restored from the germline J gene. The chain recombines TRBV7-2 with TRBJ2-3, with D perhaps matching TRBD1 (6 bases). V was clipped by 5 bases and J by 8 bases, with 11 bases between them. This CDR3 is 12 amino acids long. Germline V gene data show CDR1 as SGHTA and CDR2 as FQGNSA. CDR3 DNA, as far as it was read: TGTGCCAGCAGCATAACAGGGTCTACG. Translation: CASSITGST. From start to end, the CDR3 is CASSITGSTQYF.

Regarding this clone: The read terminates 3 residues ahead of where the CDR3 ends, so the germline J gene completes it. This chain connects TRBV7-2 to TRBJ2-5; 8 bases are a match to TRBD1. CDR1 and CDR2 (germline): SGHTA, FQGNSA. CDR3 length: 13 residues. Unmatched junction bases numbered 4, after V lost 6 bases and J lost 4 bases. CDR3 bases read: TGTGCCAGCAGTCTCACAGGGGGAGAGACC. Translated: CASSLTGGET. From start to end, the CDR3 is CASSLTGGETQYF.

Details on this clone: From the germline J gene comes the end of the CDR3, since the read stops 3 residues before it. This chain joins TRBV7-9 and TRBJ1-2; perhaps TRBD1 as D (6 bases). Trimming took 5 bases from V and 4 from J, leaving 11 bases between them. Germline V gene data show CDR1 as SEHNR and CDR2 as FQNEAQ (reference sequence). The CDR3 spans 13 residues. The CDR3 sequence: CASSPTGIYGYTF. Incomplete CDR3 DNA: TGTGCCAGCAGCCCGACAGGAATCTATGGC. The complete variable domain, with remaining parts taken from reference TRBV7-9 and TRBJ1-2, reads DTGVSQNPRHKITKRGQNVTFRCDPISEHNRLYWYRQTLGQGPEFLTYFQNEAQLEKSRLLSDRFSAERPKGSFSTLEIQRTEQGDSAMYLCASSPTGIYGYTFGSGTRLTVV.

Notes on this clone: The read terminates 3 residues ahead of where the CDR3 ends, so the germline J gene completes it. The J gene is TRBJ1-1, the V gene TRBV18, with D tentatively TRBD1 (6 bases). Trimming stripped 4 bases from V and 1 base from J, with 7 bases between. The CDR3 has 13 residues. The germline gives CDR1 KGHSH, CDR2 LQKENI. The CDR3 loop is CASSQGQNTEAFF. The part of the CDR3 DNA that was read is TGTGCCAGCTCACAGGGACAGAACACTGAA.

Details on this clone: The CDR3 goes on 3 residues after the read ends, and that part is filled in from the germline J gene. V is TRBV6-1 and J is TRBJ1-2; D unclear. Deletions cut 4 bases from V and 4 bases from J, with 7 bases between. The CDR3 loop spans 12 amino acids. Germline V CDR1 and CDR2: MNHNS, SASEGT. The part of the CDR3 DNA that was read is TGTGCCAGCAGTGCCATTAGCTATGGC. Protein sequence: CASSAISYG. The CDR3 reads in full as CASSAISYGYTF.

A note on this clone: The missing CDR3 end, 3 residues past where the read stops, is filled in from the germline J gene. The chain employs TRBV2 and TRBJ1-5, with TRBD1 as a possible D gene (6 bases). Per germline, CDR1 SNHLY and CDR2 FYNNEI. The CDR3 runs to 16 residues. The ends were cut back, 1 base at V and 3 bases at J, with 13 bases in the middle. The CDR3: CASSEGWTADNQPQHF. Incomplete CDR3 DNA: TGTGCCAGCAGTGAAGGCTGGACAGCCGACAATCAGCCC.

Remarks on this clone: The read ends 3 residues before the CDR3 terminus; that terminus is restored from the germline J gene. The chain combines TRBV7-8 with TRBJ1-5; D remains unclear. V shed 3 bases and J shed 4 bases, with 13 bases lying between them. The CDR3 length is 15 residues. Germline CDR1 reads SGHVS; CDR2 reads FQNEAQ. CDR3 region: CASSFPGGDNQPQHF. Partial CDR3 DNA: TGTGCCAGCAGCTTCCCGGGCGGGGATAATCAGCCC.

Remarks on this clone: The CDR3 is cut off 3 residues early in the read; its end comes from the germline J gene. This chain joins TRBV5-1 and TRBJ1-3, with D possibly matching TRBD1 (6 bases). The CDR3 runs to 16 residues. CDR1 and CDR2 (germline): SGHRS, YFSETQ. The V end was cut by 3 bases, the J end by 0 bases, with 13 bases between. Incomplete CDR3 DNA: TGCGCCAGCAGCTCGGCTAGGGGGAGCTCTGGAAACACC. The encoded protein is CASSSARGSSGNT. The whole CDR3 protein reads CASSSARGSSGNTIYF.

Turning to this clone: Read sequence stops 3 residues before the CDR3 end, and the germline J gene provides the missing end. The V call is TRBV20-1, the J call TRBJ2-2, with 8 bases fitting TRBD2. With V trimmed by 2 bases and J by 2 bases, 7 bases remained unmatched. The CDR3 contains 16 residues. The germline CDR1 and CDR2 sequences are DFQATT and SNEGSKA (reference sequence). Partial CDR3 DNA: TGCAGTGCTAGATATTTTCTAGCGGGTAACACCGGGGAG. As protein: CSARYFLAGNTGE. The complete CDR3 sequence is CSARYFLAGNTGELFF.

Remarks on this clone: Sequencing ends 3 residues short of the CDR3 end; the germline J gene provides the rest. This chain links TRBV30 with TRBJ1-1, with TRBD1 matching over 10 bases. Germline V gives CDR1 GTSNPN, CDR2 SVGIG (reference sequence). This CDR3 is built from 12 residues. Here the CDR3 reads CAWSVGTGDAFF. CDR3 DNA, as far as it was read: TGTGCCTGGAGTGTAGGGACAGGGGAT. Drawing the rest from reference TRBV30 and TRBJ1-1, the complete variable domain is SQTIHQWPATLVQPVGSPLSLECTVEGTSNPNLYWYRQAAGRGLQLLFYSVGIGQISSEVPQNLSASRPQDRQFILSSKKLLLSDSGFYLCAWSVGTGDAFFGQGTRLTVV.

A note on this clone: The read comes to an end 3 residues before the CDR3 does, leaving the germline J gene to fill in the end. The chain is built from TRBV29-1 and TRBJ1-2; tentative D call: TRBD1 (6 bases). This CDR3 contains 20 residues. Germline CDR1 SQVTM, CDR2 ANQGSEA. Trimming shortened V by 0 bases and J by 3 bases, and 29 bases separated the two germline ends. The DNA read from the CDR3 is TGCAGCGTTGAAGATATACCCTCACGACAGGTCCGGGCGTTAGACTATGGC. It codes for CSVEDIPSRQVRALDYG. The full CDR3 is CSVEDIPSRQVRALDYGYTF.

The part of the CDR3 DNA that was read is TGCGCCAGCAGCTTGGGGTCCAGACTAGCGGGAGACAGTGAG. It translates to CASSLGSRLAGDSE. The full CDR3 is CASSLGSRLAGDSEQFF. The rearrangement uses TRBV5-1 and TRBJ2-1, with TRBD2 matching over 12 bases. The read finishes 3 residues shy of the CDR3 end, and the germline J gene is used to complete it. V dropped 0 bases and J dropped 9; count of bases not matched to a gene: 10. CDR3 length: 17 amino acids. Germline V gene sequence: CDR1 SGHRS, CDR2 YFSETQ.

Regarding this clone: The read is 3 residues too short to cover the CDR3 end, so that end is filled in from the germline J gene. This rearrangement joins TRBV7-9 to TRBJ2-3, with D possibly TRBD2 on 5 matching bases. The CDR3 runs 14 residues. The germline CDR1 and CDR2 sequences are SEHNR and FQNEAQ (reference sequence). V was cut by 1 base and J by 0 bases, with 5 bases left in between. Here the CDR3 reads CASSLGTSTDTQYF. The covered CDR3 bases are TGTGCCAGCAGCTTAGGGACTAGCACAGATACG.

As regards this clone: The sequence runs out 3 residues before the end of the CDR3; the remainder is reconstructed from the germline J gene. The gene calls are TRBV20-1 and TRBJ2-3, with D possibly TRBD2 on 6 matching bases. V was cut by 4 bases and J by 3 bases, with 11 bases left in between. Germline V gene data show CDR1 as DFQATT and CDR2 as SNEGSKA (reference sequence). The CDR3 totals 13 residues. The CDR3 bases that were read are TGCAGTGCTATACTGACTAGGACAGATACG. It translates to CSAILTRTDT. The complete CDR3 protein is CSAILTRTDTQYF.

On this clone: The CDR3 end falls 3 residues outside the read, so it is completed with the germline J gene. This chain links TRBV19 with TRBJ2-7, with 9 bases matching TRBD1. The CDR3 contains 15 residues. Trimming at V came to 4 bases and at J to 2 bases, leaving 6 bases not matched to a gene. Per the germline V gene, CDR1 is LNHDA and CDR2 is SQIVND (reference sequence). The CDR3 reads CASSTGTGSPYEQYF. Partial CDR3 DNA: TGTGCCAGTAGTACCGGGACAGGGTCCCCCTACGAG.

As concerns this clone: The read terminates 3 residues before the CDR3 end, so the remaining end is supplied by the germline J gene. J is TRBJ1-4 and V is TRBV5-1, with D tentatively TRBD1 (5 bases). Germline V lookup: CDR1 SGHRS, CDR2 YFSETQ. Trimming pared 0 bases from V and 8 bases from J, leaving 17 bases between. This CDR3 has 16 amino acids. The sequenced part of the CDR3 DNA is TGCGCCAGCAGCTTGGATGTCCAGGGAATGGGAGAAAAA. This sequence encodes CASSLDVQGMGEK. In full, the CDR3 reads CASSLDVQGMGEKLFF.

With regard to this clone: The read ends 3 residues shy of where the CDR3 ends; the end is completed using the germline J gene. The chain combines TRBV12-3 or TRBV12-4 with TRBJ2-2; TRBD1 is a possible D gene (6 bases). Deletions cut 5 bases from V and 7 bases from J, with 17 bases between. The CDR3 loop spans 15 amino acids. CDR3 sequence reads: CASSPSGTTIGELFF. Incomplete CDR3 DNA: TGTGCCAGCAGTCCTTCCGGGACAACAATCGGGGAG.

Of note for this clone: With the read ending 3 residues before the CDR3 end, the germline J gene is used to fill in that end. This sequence joins TRBV19 and TRBJ1-6; 7 bases fit TRBD1. The trim removed 5 bases at V and 12 bases at J, leaving 7 bases unmatched. The length of the CDR3 is 13 residues. CDR1 and CDR2 (germline): LNHDA, SQIVND (reference sequence). The part of the CDR3 DNA that was read is TGTGCCAGTAGTGAGACAGGGTCGAGACCC. Residues: CASSETGSRP. The entire CDR3 protein reads CASSETGSRPLHF.

Remarks on this clone: The read comes to an end 3 residues before the CDR3 does, leaving the germline J gene to fill in the end. This chain uses TRBV30 with TRBJ1-1, with D hard to call. CDR3 length: 14 residues. The germline V gene encodes CDR1 GTSNPN and CDR2 SVGIG (reference sequence). The sequenced part of the CDR3 DNA is TGTGCCTGGAGTGTAGGGCAGAAGAACACTAGG. Translated: CAWSVGQKNTR. The full CDR3 protein reads CAWSVGQKNTRAFF.

As for this clone: The read ends 3 residues before the CDR3 terminus; that terminus is restored from the germline J gene. The V call is TRBV2, the J call TRBJ2-7; no definite D call. The V gene lost 7 bases and the J gene lost 2 bases, with 15 bases spanning the gap. CDR3 length: 14 residues. Germline-derived CDR1 and CDR2 are SNHLY and FYNNEI. The CDR3 DNA, read in part, is TGTGCCAGCAATCTTCGGTTTGAAGCCTACGAG. It specifies CASNLRFEAYE. The whole CDR3 protein is CASNLRFEAYEQYF.

Comment on this clone: The CDR3 is cut off 3 residues early in the read; its end comes from the germline J gene. J is TRBJ1-5 and V is TRBV5-1; 7 nucleotides match TRBD1. CDR1 and CDR2 (germline): SGHRS, YFSETQ. J was trimmed by 7 bases and V by 0 bases; bases with no gene match: 4. This CDR3 contains 14 residues. CDR3 bases read: TGCGCCAGCAGCTTGGGGGGAGGGGGCCAGCCC. It translates to CASSLGGGGQP. The entire CDR3 protein reads CASSLGGGGQPQHF.

Points on this clone: The read halts 3 residues ahead of the CDR3 end, with the missing end drawn from the germline J gene. The chain employs TRBV7-2 and TRBJ2-3; TRBD2 matches 8 bases. The CDR3 loop spans 13 amino acids. Germline-derived CDR1 and CDR2 are SGHTA and FQGNSA. CDR3 DNA, as far as it was read: TGTGCCAGCAGTCCGCCTGCGGGAGGCACG. It encodes CASSPPAGGT. The entire CDR3 sequence reads CASSPPAGGTQYF.

To note about this clone: The DNA ends 3 residues before the CDR3 does, and the rest of the CDR3 is filled in from the germline J gene. The chain joins TRBV6-2 or TRBV6-3 to TRBJ2-7, with 15 bases identical to TRBD2. CDR3 length equals 16 residues. CDR1 is MNHEY and CDR2 is SVGEGT in the germline V gene. J lost 4 bases, V lost 5 bases, and 6 bases had no gene match. The part of the CDR3 DNA that was read is TGTGCCAGCAGTCAAGGACTAGCGGGAGGGCGGTACGAG. Protein product: CASSQGLAGGRYE. The whole CDR3 region reads CASSQGLAGGRYEQYF.

With respect to this clone: The read finishes 3 residues shy of the CDR3 end, and the germline J gene is used to complete it. The rearrangement links TRBV11-2 to TRBJ1-6; D remains ambiguous. The CDR3 is 14 amino acids. The germline V gene has CDR1 SGHAT and CDR2 FQNNGV. The germline V and J ends were trimmed by 1 base and 6 bases, with 7 bases remaining between them. The CDR3: CASSLGGLNSPLHF. The sequenced part of the CDR3 DNA is TGTGCCAGCAGCTTAGGAGGGCTTAATTCACCC.

Comment on this clone: Read coverage stops 3 residues before the CDR3 terminus; the germline J gene supplies the remainder. The genes are TRBV19 and TRBJ2-1; TRBD2 matches 15 bases. Trimming at V came to 9 bases and at J to 8 bases, leaving 8 bases not matched to a gene. This CDR3 comprises 15 residues. The germline CDR1 and CDR2 sequences are LNHDA and SQIVND (reference sequence). The sequenced CDR3 bases are TGTGCCAGCGGACTAGCGGGGGGGTTGACCGATGAG. The encoded protein is CASGLAGGLTDE. The CDR3, in full, reads CASGLAGGLTDEQFF.

A note on this clone: The read is 3 residues too short to cover the CDR3 end, so that end is filled in from the germline J gene. V usage is TRBV13 and J usage is TRBJ1-6; 8 nucleotides agree with TRBD1. With 0 bases clipped from V and 7 bases from J, the junction kept 2 bases outside the gene matches. The CDR3 spans 15 residues. Looked up from germline, CDR1 is PRHDT and CDR2 is FYEKMQ (reference sequence). The CDR3 sequence is CASSLGQGGNSPLHF. The part of the CDR3 DNA that was read is TGTGCCAGCAGCTTAGGACAGGGGGGAAATTCACCC.

About this clone itself: Read sequence stops 3 residues before the CDR3 end, and the germline J gene provides the missing end. V gene TRBV19 combines with J gene TRBJ2-7; 13 bases line up with TRBD2. CDR1 and CDR2 from the germline V gene are LNHDA and SQIVND (reference sequence). V lost 9 bases, J lost 4 bases, and 3 bases stayed unmatched. This CDR3 is built from 13 residues. Here the CDR3 reads CASGLAGVYEQYF. The CDR3 DNA, read in part, is TGTGCCAGCGGACTAGCGGGAGTGTACGAG.

To note about this clone: Read data end 3 residues before the CDR3 end; the end is taken from the germline J gene. This chain connects TRBV7-2 to TRBJ2-5; no reliable D call. Between the trimmed V and J ends, which lost 5 bases and 4 bases, there was a span of 11 bases. The V gene's germline CDR1 is SGHTA and CDR2 FQGNSA. The CDR3 contains 13 residues. The covered CDR3 bases are TGTGCCAGCAGCCGCTCGCAGTCAGAGACC. Residues: CASSRSQSET. The complete CDR3 reads CASSRSQSETQYF.

A note on this clone: The read ends 3 residues shy of where the CDR3 ends; the end is completed using the germline J gene. The rearrangement joins TRBV18 to TRBJ1-1; D is unclear. This CDR3 has 12 amino acids. CDR1 KGHSH and CDR2 LQKENI come from the germline V gene. V lost 2 bases to trimming and J lost 6 bases, with 7 bases between them. The sequenced CDR3 bases are TGTGCCAGCTCACCAGACACTGCTGAA. Translation gives CASSPDTAE. Given in full, the CDR3 is CASSPDTAEAFF.

Turning to this clone: The read halts 3 residues ahead of the CDR3 end, with the missing end drawn from the germline J gene. J is TRBJ2-3 and V is TRBV11-2; D may be TRBD1 (5 bases). The CDR3 length is 13 residues. V lost 5 bases and J 6 bases, leaving 12 bases between the germline ends. Looked up from germline, CDR1 is SGHAT and CDR2 is FQNNGV. The CDR3 spells CASSPGLLDTQYF. The DNA read from the CDR3 is TGTGCCAGCAGCCCAGGGCTTTTGGATACG. Combining the CDR3 with reference TRBV11-2 and TRBJ2-3 gives the whole variable domain EAGVAQSPRYKIIEKRQSVAFWCNPISGHATLYWYQQILGQGPKLLIQFQNNGVVDDSQLPKDRFSAERLKGVDSTLKIQPAKLEDSAVYLCASSPGLLDTQYFGPGTRLTVL.

Regarding this clone: Read coverage stops 3 residues before the CDR3 terminus; the germline J gene supplies the remainder. V gene TRBV7-2 combines with J gene TRBJ1-2; D is ambiguous. The length of the CDR3 is 15 residues. Trimming took 1 base from V and 4 from J, leaving 13 bases between them. Germline assignment: CDR1 SGHTA and CDR2 FQGNSA. CDR3 DNA, as far as it was read: TGTGCCAGCAGCTTAGGAGGTTTATTATTCTATGGC. This translates into CASSLGGLLFYG. The full CDR3 reads CASSLGGLLFYGYTF.